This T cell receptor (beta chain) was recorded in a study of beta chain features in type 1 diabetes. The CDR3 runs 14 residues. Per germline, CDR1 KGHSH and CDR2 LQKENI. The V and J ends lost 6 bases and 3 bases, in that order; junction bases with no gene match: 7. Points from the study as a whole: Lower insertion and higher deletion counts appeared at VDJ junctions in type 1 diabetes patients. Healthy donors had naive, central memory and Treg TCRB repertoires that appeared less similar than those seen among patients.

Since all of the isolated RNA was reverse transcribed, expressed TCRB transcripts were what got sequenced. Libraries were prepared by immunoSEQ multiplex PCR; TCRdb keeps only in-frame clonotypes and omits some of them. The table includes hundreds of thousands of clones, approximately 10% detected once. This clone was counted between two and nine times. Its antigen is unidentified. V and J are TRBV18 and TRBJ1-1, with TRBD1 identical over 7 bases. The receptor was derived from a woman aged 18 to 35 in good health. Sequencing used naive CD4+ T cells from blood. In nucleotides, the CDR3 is TGTGCCAGCTCGCCGACAGGGAAGGACACTGAAGCTTTCTTT. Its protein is CASSPTGKDTEAFF.